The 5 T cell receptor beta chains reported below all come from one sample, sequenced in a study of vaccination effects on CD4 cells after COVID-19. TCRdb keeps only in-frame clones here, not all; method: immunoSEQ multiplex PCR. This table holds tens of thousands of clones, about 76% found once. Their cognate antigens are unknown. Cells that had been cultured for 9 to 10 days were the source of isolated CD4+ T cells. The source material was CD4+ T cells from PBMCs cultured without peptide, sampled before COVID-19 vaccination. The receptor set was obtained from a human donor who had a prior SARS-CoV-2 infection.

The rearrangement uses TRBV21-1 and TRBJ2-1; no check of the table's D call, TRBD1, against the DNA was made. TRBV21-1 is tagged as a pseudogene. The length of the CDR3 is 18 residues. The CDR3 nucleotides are TGTGCCAGCAACCCGTACCCCCTGCGCAGGGGGCGTGGGAATGAGCAGTTCTTC. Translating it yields CASNPYPLRRGRGNEQFF.

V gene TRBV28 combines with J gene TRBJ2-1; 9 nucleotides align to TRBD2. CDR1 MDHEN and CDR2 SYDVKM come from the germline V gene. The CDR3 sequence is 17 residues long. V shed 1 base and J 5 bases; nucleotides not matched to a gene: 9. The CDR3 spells CASSLLLGLAGHNEQFF. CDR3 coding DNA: TGTGCCAGCAGTTTATTATTAGGGCTAGCGGGACACAATGAGCAGTTCTTC. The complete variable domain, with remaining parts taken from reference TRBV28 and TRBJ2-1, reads DVKVTQSSRYLVKRTGEKVFLECVQDMDHENMFWYRQDPGLGLRLIYFSYDVKMKEKGDIPEGYSVSREKKERFSLILESASTNQTSMYLCASSLLLGLAGHNEQFFGPGTRLTVL.

The DNA for the CDR3 is TGTGCCAGCAGCTTGGGGGGACTGTTTATGAACACTGAAGCTTTCTTT. Translating it yields CASSLGGLFMNTEAFF. V usage is TRBV5-6 and J usage is TRBJ1-1; D possibly corresponds to TRBD1 (5 bases). The CDR3 has 16 residues. The ends were cut back, 0 bases at V and 0 bases at J, with 12 bases in the middle. The germline gives CDR1 SGHDT, CDR2 YYEEEE.

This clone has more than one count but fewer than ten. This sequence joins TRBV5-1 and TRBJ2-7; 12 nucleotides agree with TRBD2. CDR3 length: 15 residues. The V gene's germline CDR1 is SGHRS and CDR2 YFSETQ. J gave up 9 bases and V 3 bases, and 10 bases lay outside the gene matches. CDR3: CASSSTSGGPPRQYF. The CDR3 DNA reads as TGCGCCAGCAGCTCCACTAGCGGGGGGCCCCCTCGGCAGTACTTC.

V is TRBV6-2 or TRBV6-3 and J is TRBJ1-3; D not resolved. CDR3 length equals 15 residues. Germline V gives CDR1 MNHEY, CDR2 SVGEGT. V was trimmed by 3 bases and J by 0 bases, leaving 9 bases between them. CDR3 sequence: CASSYGRDSGNTIYF. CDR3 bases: TGTGCCAGCAGTTATGGACGGGACTCTGGAAACACCATATATTTT.